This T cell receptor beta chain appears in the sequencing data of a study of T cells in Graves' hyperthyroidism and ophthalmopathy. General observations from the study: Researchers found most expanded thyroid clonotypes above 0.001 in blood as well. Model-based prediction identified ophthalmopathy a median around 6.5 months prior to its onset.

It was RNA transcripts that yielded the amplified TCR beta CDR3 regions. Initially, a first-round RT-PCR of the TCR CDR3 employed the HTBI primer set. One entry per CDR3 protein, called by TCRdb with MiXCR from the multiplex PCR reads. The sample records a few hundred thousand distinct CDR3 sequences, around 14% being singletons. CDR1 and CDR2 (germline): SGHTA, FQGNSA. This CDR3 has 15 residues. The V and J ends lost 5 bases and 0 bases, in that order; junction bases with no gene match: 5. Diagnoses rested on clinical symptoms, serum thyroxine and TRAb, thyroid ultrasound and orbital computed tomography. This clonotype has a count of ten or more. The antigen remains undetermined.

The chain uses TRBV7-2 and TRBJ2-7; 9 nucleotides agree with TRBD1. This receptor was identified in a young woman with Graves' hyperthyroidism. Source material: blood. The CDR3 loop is CASSEWTGVSYEQYF. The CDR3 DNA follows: TGTGCCAGCAGCGAGTGGACAGGGGTCTCCTACGAGCAGTACTTC.